The rows below give T cell receptor beta chains drawn from one sample of a study of blood T cells in healthy people across ages. TCRdb re-called the 5' RACE reads with MiXCR, one entry per CDR3 protein. Of hundreds of thousands of distinct CDR3 sequences listed, 62% were seen once; the top ten hold roughly 26%. The sequencing input was blood. Receptors originate from a man aged 25-45 years in good health. Both conserved end residues are part of each CDR3. Fields, in order: V gene, D gene, clone size, J gene, CDR3 protein, CDR3 DNA. D genes are given only for firm matches. Clone size, where shown, is once, few, many, or a class for clones that have expanded.

V: TRBV28; D: -; size: -; J: TRBJ2-5; CDR3: CASSLTLGHQGQETQYF; DNA: TGTGCCAGCAGTTTGACCCTGGGACATCAAGGTCAAGAGACCCAGTACTTC
V: TRBV5-1; D: -; size: -; J: TRBJ1-1; CDR3: CASSFLEQRLNTEAFF; DNA: TGCGCCAGCAGCTTCCTAGAACAGCGTTTGAACACTGAAGCTTTCTTT
V: TRBV7-2; D: -; size: many; J: TRBJ2-7; CDR3: CASSLGTEGEQYF; DNA: TGTGCCAGCAGCTTAGGGACAGAAGGCGAGCAGTACTTC
V: TRBV20-1; D: -; size: few; J: TRBJ2-1; CDR3: CSAALGGVSYNEQFF; DNA: TGCAGTGCTGCCCTCGGTGGGGTCTCCTACAATGAGCAGTTCTTC
V: TRBV21-1; D: -; size: -; J: TRBJ2-7; CDR3: CASSRGDLASYEQYF; DNA: TGTGCCAGCAGCCGAGGGGACTTAGCCTCCTACGAGCAGTACTTC
V: TRBV7-9; D: TRBD1; size: -; J: TRBJ2-1; CDR3: CASSRGTGFTNEQFF; DNA: TGTGCCAGCAGCCGAGGGACAGGGTTTACAAATGAGCAGTTCTTC
V: TRBV5-1; D: -; size: -; J: TRBJ2-1; CDR3: CASSSDGYNEQFF; DNA: TGTGCCAGCAGCTCGGACGGCTACAATGAGCAGTTCTTC
V: TRBV27; D: -; size: -; J: TRBJ2-6; CDR3: CASSLTLTGSGANVLTF; DNA: TGTGCCAGCAGTTTAACCCTGACGGGCTCTGGGGCCAACGTCCTGACTTTC
V: TRBV10-3; D: -; size: -; J: TRBJ2-7; CDR3: CAISEPGERGYEQYF; DNA: TGTGCCATCAGTGAGCCCGGCGAGAGGGGGTACGAGCAGTACTTC
V: TRBV20-1; D: TRBD2; size: -; J: TRBJ2-1; CDR3: CSARDPSGDYNEQFF; DNA: TGCAGTGCTAGAGATCCTAGCGGGGACTACAATGAGCAGTTCTTC
V: TRBV20-1; D: TRBD1; size: -; J: TRBJ1-5; CDR3: CSAIVGQVVQPQHF; DNA: TGCAGTGCAATAGTCGGACAGGTGGTTCAGCCCCAGCATTTT
V: TRBV27; D: -; size: -; J: TRBJ1-2; CDR3: CASSFGTNDGYTF; DNA: TGTGCCAGCAGTTTTGGGACAAATGATGGCTACACCTTC
V: TRBV12-3/TRBV12-4; D: -; size: -; J: TRBJ2-7; CDR3: CASGGFGQTFSYEQYF; DNA: TGTGCCAGCGGAGGTTTCGGGCAGACCTTCTCCTACGAGCAGTACTTC
V: TRBV13; D: TRBD1; size: -; J: TRBJ2-1; CDR3: CASSPSTGGEQFF; DNA: TGTGCCAGCAGCCCATCGACAGGGGGAGAGCAGTTCTTC
V: TRBV27; D: -; size: -; J: TRBJ2-7; CDR3: CASSRTERVQYEQYF; DNA: TGTGCCAGCAGTAGGACGGAGAGGGTACAGTACGAGCAGTACTTC
V: TRBV20-1; D: TRBD1; size: -; J: TRBJ2-5; CDR3: CSASPGQGVTETQYF; DNA: TGCAGTGCTAGCCCGGGACAGGGGGTAACGGAGACCCAGTACTTC
V: TRBV24-1; D: -; size: -; J: TRBJ2-1; CDR3: CATSVYRGEQFF; DNA: TGTGCCACCAGTGTCTATAGAGGTGAGCAGTTCTTC
V: TRBV5-6; D: -; size: -; J: TRBJ2-5; CDR3: CASRRHNTLPQETQYF; DNA: TGTGCCAGCAGACGACACAATACACTACCGCAAGAGACCCAGTACTTC
V: TRBV20-1; D: -; size: -; J: TRBJ1-2; CDR3: CSASLQGRDGYTF; DNA: TGCAGTGCTAGCCTACAGGGACGGGATGGCTACACCTTC
V: TRBV12-3/TRBV12-4; D: -; size: few; J: TRBJ2-7; CDR3: CASSLGGGAGEQYF; DNA: TGTGCCAGCAGTTTAGGAGGGGGGGCGGGCGAGCAGTACTTC
V: TRBV27; D: -; size: -; J: TRBJ2-7; CDR3: CATGMGAVYEQYF; DNA: TGTGCCACCGGAATGGGGGCGGTGTACGAGCAGTACTTC
V: TRBV20-1; D: -; size: -; J: TRBJ2-5; CDR3: CSAGASGTRETQYF; DNA: TGCAGTGCTGGAGCTTCAGGGACAAGAGAGACCCAGTACTTC
V: TRBV3-1; D: TRBD2; size: few; J: TRBJ2-1; CDR3: CASSQVGTSIFEQFF; DNA: TGTGCCAGCAGCCAAGTGGGGACTAGCATCTTTGAGCAGTTCTTC
V: TRBV25-1; D: -; size: -; J: TRBJ1-5; CDR3: CASSSRDNQPQHF; DNA: TGTGCCAGCAGTTCGCGGGACAATCAGCCCCAGCATTTT
V: TRBV27; D: -; size: -; J: TRBJ1-4; CDR3: CASSRTVATNEKLFF; DNA: TGTGCCAGCAGTCGGACGGTTGCAACTAATGAAAAACTGTTTTTT
V: TRBV27; D: -; size: -; J: TRBJ2-1; CDR3: CASTRGGGHEQFF; DNA: TGTGCCAGCACCCGTGGGGGGGGGCACGAGCAGTTCTTC
V: TRBV7-3; D: TRBD2; size: many; J: TRBJ2-3; CDR3: CASSASGGAQYF; DNA: TGTGCCAGCAGCGCTAGCGGGGGAGCGCAGTATTTT
V: TRBV29-1; D: -; size: -; J: TRBJ2-6; CDR3: CSASPSGANVLTF; DNA: TGCAGCGCCTCACCCTCTGGGGCCAACGTCCTGACTTTC
V: TRBV28; D: -; size: few; J: TRBJ2-5; CDR3: CASRLYRGTQYF; DNA: TGTGCCAGCAGGCTCTACCGAGGGACCCAGTACTTC
V: TRBV7-6; D: -; size: -; J: TRBJ2-6; CDR3: CASSEGPSGANVLTF; DNA: TGTGCCAGCAGCGAGGGACCTTCTGGGGCCAACGTCCTGACTTTC
V: TRBV15; D: TRBD2; size: -; J: TRBJ2-7; CDR3: CATSRLGGSNEQYF; DNA: TGTGCCACCAGCAGACTGGGGGGGTCAAACGAGCAGTACTTC
V: TRBV15; D: -; size: -; J: TRBJ1-2; CDR3: CATSPQGVNYGYTF; DNA: TGTGCCACCAGTCCACAGGGAGTTAACTATGGCTACACCTTC
V: TRBV20-1; D: -; size: -; J: TRBJ1-1; CDR3: CSARDLGRENTEAFF; DNA: TGCAGTGCTAGAGATTTGGGCAGGGAGAACACTGAAGCTTTCTTT
V: TRBV30; D: TRBD1; size: -; J: TRBJ2-5; CDR3: CAWSVTGQGAWETQYF; DNA: TGTGCCTGGAGTGTAACCGGACAGGGGGCTTGGGAGACCCAGTACTTC
V: TRBV9; D: -; size: -; J: TRBJ2-6; CDR3: CASSVSGASSGANVLTF; DNA: TGTGCCAGCAGCGTATCTGGGGCGAGCTCTGGGGCCAACGTCCTGACTTTC
V: TRBV4-3; D: TRBD2; size: -; J: TRBJ2-3; CDR3: CASSQGTSGAIDTQYF; DNA: TGCGCCAGCAGCCAAGGAACTAGCGGGGCCATAGATACGCAGTATTTT
V: TRBV15; D: TRBD2; size: -; J: TRBJ2-7; CDR3: CATSSIRGDEQYF; DNA: TGTGCCACCAGCAGTATCCGGGGGGACGAGCAGTACTTC
V: TRBV6-1; D: -; size: -; J: TRBJ2-4; CDR3: CASSEPGAKNIQYF; DNA: TGTGCCAGCAGTGAACCGGGAGCCAAAAACATTCAGTACTTC
V: TRBV9; D: TRBD1; size: -; J: TRBJ1-2; CDR3: CASSAGQAAYGYTF; DNA: TGTGCCAGCAGCGCGGGACAGGCGGCCTATGGCTACACCTTC
V: TRBV15; D: -; size: -; J: TRBJ2-5; CDR3: CATSRDASWETQYF; DNA: TGTGCCACCAGCAGAGATGCTAGCTGGGAGACCCAGTACTTC
V: TRBV6-5; D: TRBD1; size: -; J: TRBJ2-1; CDR3: CASKYDRGGNEQFF; DNA: TGTGCCAGCAAATACGACAGGGGTGGGAATGAGCAGTTCTTC
V: TRBV20-1; D: -; size: -; J: TRBJ2-1; CDR3: CSARVQGRANEQLF; DNA: TGCAGTGCTAGAGTCCAGGGGCGGGCCAATGAGCAGCTCTTC
V: TRBV7-2; D: TRBD1; size: -; J: TRBJ1-6; CDR3: CASRQTGTGGPPLHF; DNA: TGTGCCAGCAGACAAACCGGGACAGGGGGGCCACCCCTCCACTTT
V: TRBV4-2; D: -; size: few; J: TRBJ1-5; CDR3: CASSQEGSGSQPQHF; DNA: TGTGCCAGCAGCCAGGAGGGGTCAGGGAGTCAGCCCCAGCATTTC
V: TRBV28; D: -; size: -; J: TRBJ2-1; CDR3: CASSVRLYNEQFF; DNA: TGTGCCAGCAGTGTAAGACTATACAATGAGCAGTTCTTC
V: TRBV5-1; D: -; size: -; J: TRBJ1-2; CDR3: CASSSPPGLYDGYTF; DNA: TGCGCCAGCAGCTCCCCACCGGGCCTATATGATGGCTACACCTTC
V: TRBV4-3; D: -; size: once; J: TRBJ1-1; CDR3: CASSPSGVGTEAFF; DNA: TGCGCCAGCAGCCCGAGCGGGGTCGGCACTGAAGCTTTCTTT
V: TRBV29-1; D: -; size: -; J: TRBJ2-3; CDR3: CSVEFFGTDTQYF; DNA: TGCAGCGTTGAATTTTTCGGCACAGATACGCAGTATTTT
V: TRBV5-1; D: TRBD2; size: -; J: TRBJ2-5; CDR3: CASSLSAGEETQYF; DNA: TGCGCCAGCAGCTTGTCAGCGGGGGAAGAGACCCAGTACTTC
V: TRBV12-3/TRBV12-4; D: TRBD2; size: once; J: TRBJ2-7; CDR3: CASSLIAGDYNEQYF; DNA: TGTGCCAGCAGTTTAATAGCGGGGGACTACAATGAGCAGTACTTC